This TCR beta chain was recorded in a study of blood T cell repertoires in COVID-19. Study-wide background: Whether acute or convalescent, the COVID-19 samples came from the United States, Italy and Spain.

The protocol was immunoSEQ multiplex PCR, while the TCRdb copy is restricted to in-frame clones and leaves out a portion. The table lists about 97,000 clones, about nine tenths of them singletons. Points on this clone: Other DNA sequences of this sample code for an identical CDR3.

Germline CDR1 is SEHNR and CDR2 is FQNEAQ (reference sequence). This CDR3 has 15 residues. V trimming: 6 bases; J trimming: 1 base; junction bases outside the gene matches: 3. What was sequenced was peripheral blood. V and J are TRBV7-9 and TRBJ2-5; 12 bases align to TRBD2. This sequence was found in a man in his sixties with acute or convalescent COVID-19. The CDR3 coding sequence is TGTGCCAGCAGTCCACTAGCGGGGGGCCAAGAGACCCAGTACTTC. It is translated as CASSPLAGGQETQYF.